Detailed here is one TCR beta chain. The data were obtained in a study of blood T cell repertoires in COVID-19. V was clipped by 6 bases and J by 6 bases, with 12 bases between them. Germline CDR1 LNHDA, CDR2 SQIVND (reference sequence). CDR3 length: 13 residues. TCRdb keeps only in-frame clones here, not all; method: immunoSEQ multiplex PCR. The table has under 200,000 clones, approximately 90% seen once. The rearrangement joins TRBV19 to TRBJ1-5; TRBD1 might be the D (5 bases). This clonotype originated in a woman under 30 who had recovered from COVID-19. The source material was PBMCs or T cells enriched from blood (not recorded which). The chain's CDR3 is CASSPGGGQPQHF. The CDR3 region has the DNA TGTGCCAGTAGCCCAGGCGGGGGTCAGCCCCAGCATTTT.